This T cell receptor beta chain was recorded in a study of T cell responses to AZD1222 COVID-19 vaccine (dated by TCRdb to the early 2020s). The study in broad terms: TCR sequencing covered 230 or so trial participants: around 210 given two doses of AZD1222 and around 25 given two doses of MenACWY control vaccine. Enrollment into the trials was organized by age into subgroups of 18-55, 56-69 and 70-plus years, and those subgroups contained about 160, 30 and 59 TCR-sequenced participants, respectively. Summary of the overall study and its limitations: Conclusions about previously exposed vaccinees are limited because only five to seven AZD1222 recipients were SARS-CoV-2 seropositive at baseline. Spike-specific TCR breadth and depth rose significantly after two AZD1222 doses compared with day 0 and with MenACWY recipients. The whole spike protein was spanned by vaccine-associated CD4 TCRs, and dominant responses were seen in regions 160-218 and 743-854. Most participants were white British and females outnumbered males, and the authors suggested that clonal diversity may have been underestimated. Because no day 14 peak-response samples were available, repertoires were characterized only after the peak T cell response. The 56-69-year group was small, and its depth increase did not reach significance, likely because of low power. Epitopes outside the regions mutated in the B.1.351 and B.1.1.7 variants were reportedly recognized by nearly half of the unique spike-specific TCRs.

As for this clone: Its target antigen remains unknown. No much larger clone exists at a distance of one base, and base qualities are not known.

Including the terminal cysteine and phenylalanine, the CDR3 comprises 15 residues. Only the CDR3 portion is preserved as DNA: 45 bases, with reading frame beginning at the first base. The germline V gene gives CDR1 as SGHRS and CDR2 as YFSETQ. Here V drops 4 bases and J drops 1 base, and the junction holds 7 bases not matched to any gene. The CDR3 regions of human TCRbeta chains were subjected to immunosequencing. The original methods were these. TCRs in the repertoires were matched against a reference library of SARS-CoV-2-specific TCRs that had been generated with the MIRA antigen-specificity platform. Breadth meant the fraction of unique TCRs that were SARS-CoV-2-associated, whereas depth meant the fraction of total T cells that were SARS-CoV-2-associated. Each spike-specific TCR was assigned to its reactive spike region and to a CD4 or CD8 class using the MIRA data. Log10-transformed breadth and depth values were compared by one-way ANOVA with Sidak's multiple comparisons tests. TCRdb provides this immuneACCESS table in a form limited to in-frame rearrangements. Some clones are lacking; in checked studies, under half of them reflect an unresolved V gene, and why the rest are absent is not known. D and trimming were read from the DNA, whereas the V and J calls and clone size are those reported in that table. This sample holds 150,000 to 250,000 clones; over 85% were observed only once. Of the sample, 1% is held by the ten largest clones.

Explained via the paper, the time point label denotes: about 28 days (+/-7) after the second vaccine dose. AZD1222 recipients with second doses at about 4 weeks or about 12 weeks were pooled, because spike-specific TCR depth and breadth did not differ between schedules. Vaccinee samples were obtained from the UK trials COV001 and COV002, which included a single-blind randomized controlled phase 2/3 trial of AZD1222 (ChAdOx1 nCoV-19) in healthy adults. For TCRbeta chain sequencing, PBMC samples from trial participants were taken at day 0 and at day 28 after the second dose. The chain is made from TRBV5-1 and TRBJ1-2, with TRBD1 matching 7 junction bases. Sequenced material: peripheral blood, taken 28 days after the second AZD1222 dose. The sequence came from an adult who received the AZD1222 COVID-19 vaccine. The sequence in DNA is TGCGCCAGCAGCGAAAGGACAGGCGTTAACTATGGCTACACCTTC. It translates to CASSERTGVNYGYTF.